Listed below are T cell receptor beta chains from one sample, sequenced in a study of vaccination and CD4 T cells after COVID-19. Their antigens remain unidentified. TCRdb independently ran MiXCR on the PCR reads; one entry per CDR3 protein. Counted here are 15,000 to 20,000 distinct CDR3 sequences, around 48% occurring once; the ten biggest clones make up 4% to 4.5%. Source material: CD4+ T cells from blood, cultured in vitro. These receptors were obtained from a human donor who had recovered from COVID-19. Each CDR3 is given with its conserved first and last residue. Fields, in order: J gene, CDR3 length, V gene, CDR3 protein.

>TRBJ1-5|15|TRBV30
CAWSRGRRSNQPQHF
>TRBJ1-1|13|TRBV14
CASSQAGRPEAFF
>TRBJ1-6|15|TRBV20-1
CSARERSSYNSPLHF
>TRBJ1-6|14|TRBV19
CASNPRRDNSPLHF
>TRBJ2-1|17|TRBV6-2/TRBV6-3
CASRDWGVPLDNNEQFF
>TRBJ2-2|13|TRBV11-2
CASSFSDGGELFF
>TRBJ1-6|16|TRBV5-1
CASSLAGQGSYSPLHF
>TRBJ2-7|17|TRBV7-2
CASSRPGGGRDPGQQYF
>TRBJ2-1|14|TRBV6-1
CASSRPDRGNEQFF
>TRBJ1-1|14|TRBV2
CASRPTRMNTEAFF
>TRBJ2-7|14|TRBV6-5
CASSLTGGPYEQYF